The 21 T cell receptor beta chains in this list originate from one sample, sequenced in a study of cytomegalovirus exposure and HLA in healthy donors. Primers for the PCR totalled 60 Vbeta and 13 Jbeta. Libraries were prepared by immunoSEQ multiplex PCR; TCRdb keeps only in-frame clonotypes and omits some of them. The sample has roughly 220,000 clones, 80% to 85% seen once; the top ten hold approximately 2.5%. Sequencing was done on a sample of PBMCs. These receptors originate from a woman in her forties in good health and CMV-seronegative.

CDR3 bases: TGTGCCAGCAGCTTGAGACAGGGCAACTATGGCTACACCTTC. Amino acid sequence: CASSLRQGNYGYTF. The chain carries TRBV7-6 and TRBJ1-2; 7 nucleotides agree with TRBD1. This CDR3 spans 14 amino acids. Germline V gene lookup returns CDR1 SGHVS and CDR2 FNYEAQ. V trimming: 3 bases; J trimming: 2 bases; junction bases outside the gene matches: 3.

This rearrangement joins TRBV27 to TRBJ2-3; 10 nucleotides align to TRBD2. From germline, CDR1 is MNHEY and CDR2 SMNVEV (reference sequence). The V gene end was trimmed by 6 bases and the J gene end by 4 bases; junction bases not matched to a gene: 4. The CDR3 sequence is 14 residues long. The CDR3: CASSPSGRADTQYF. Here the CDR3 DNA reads TGTGCCAGCAGCCCCAGCGGGAGGGCAGATACGCAGTATTTT.

In nucleotides, the CDR3 is TGCGCCAGCAGCCAAGATCCAGGGTCAGAGACCCAGTACTTC. It encodes CASSQDPGSETQYF. The J gene is TRBJ2-5, the V gene TRBV4-1, with D tentatively TRBD1 (5 bases). V dropped 0 bases and J dropped 4 bases, with 9 bases sitting between them. The CDR3 length is 14 residues. Germline values: CDR1 MGHRA, CDR2 YSYEKL.

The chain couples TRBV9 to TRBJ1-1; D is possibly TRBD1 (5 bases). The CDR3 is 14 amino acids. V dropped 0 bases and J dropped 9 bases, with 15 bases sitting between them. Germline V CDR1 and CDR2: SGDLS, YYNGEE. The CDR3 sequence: CASSVDGAACKAFF. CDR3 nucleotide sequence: TGTGCCAGCAGCGTAGATGGGGCAGCCTGTAAAGCTTTCTTT.

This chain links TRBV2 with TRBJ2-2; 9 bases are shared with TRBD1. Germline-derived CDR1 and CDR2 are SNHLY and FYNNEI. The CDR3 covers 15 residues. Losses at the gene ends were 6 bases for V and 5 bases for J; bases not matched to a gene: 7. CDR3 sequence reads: CASREDRGGTGELFF. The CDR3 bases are TGTGCCAGCAGGGAGGACAGGGGAGGGACCGGGGAGCTGTTTTTT. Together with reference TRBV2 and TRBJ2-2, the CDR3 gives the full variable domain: EPEVTQTPSHQVTQMGQEVILRCVPISNHLYFYWYRQILGQKVEFLVSFYNNEISEKSEIFDDQFSVERPDGSNFTLKIRSTKLEDSAMYFCASREDRGGTGELFFGEGSRLTVL.

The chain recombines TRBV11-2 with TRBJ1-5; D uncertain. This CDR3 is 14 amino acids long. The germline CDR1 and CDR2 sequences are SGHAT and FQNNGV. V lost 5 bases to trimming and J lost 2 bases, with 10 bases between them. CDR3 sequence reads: CASSSNTGNQPQHF. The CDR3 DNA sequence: TGTGCCAGCAGCAGTAATACTGGCAATCAGCCCCAGCATTTT.

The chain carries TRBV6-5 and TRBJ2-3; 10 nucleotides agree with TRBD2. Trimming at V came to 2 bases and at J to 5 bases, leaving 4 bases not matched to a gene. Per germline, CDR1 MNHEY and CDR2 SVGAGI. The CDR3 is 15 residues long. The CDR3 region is CASSYGAGGGDTQYF. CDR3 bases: TGTGCCAGCAGTTACGGAGCGGGAGGGGGAGATACGCAGTATTTT.

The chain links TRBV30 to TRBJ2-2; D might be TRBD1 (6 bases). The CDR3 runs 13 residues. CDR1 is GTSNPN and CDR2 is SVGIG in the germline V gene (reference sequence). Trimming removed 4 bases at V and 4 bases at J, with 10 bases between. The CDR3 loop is CAWTAQGTGELFF. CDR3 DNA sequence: TGTGCCTGGACGGCACAGGGCACCGGGGAGCTGTTTTTT.

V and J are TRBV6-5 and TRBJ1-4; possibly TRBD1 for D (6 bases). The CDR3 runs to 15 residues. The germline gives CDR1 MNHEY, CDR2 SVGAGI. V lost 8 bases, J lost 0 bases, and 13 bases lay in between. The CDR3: CASGDKYATNEKLFF. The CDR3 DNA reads TGTGCCAGCGGGGACAAATATGCAACTAATGAAAAACTGTTTTTT.

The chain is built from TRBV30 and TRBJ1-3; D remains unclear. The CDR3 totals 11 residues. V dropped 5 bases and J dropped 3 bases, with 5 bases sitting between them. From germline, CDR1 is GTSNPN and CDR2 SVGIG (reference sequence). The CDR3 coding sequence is TGTGCCTGGGCGATTGGAAACACCATATATTTT. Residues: CAWAIGNTIYF.

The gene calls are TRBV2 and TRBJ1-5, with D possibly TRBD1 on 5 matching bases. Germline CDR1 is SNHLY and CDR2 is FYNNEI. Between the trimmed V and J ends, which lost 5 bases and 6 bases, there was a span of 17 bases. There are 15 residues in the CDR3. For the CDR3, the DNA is TGTGCCAGCAGTCCGTCCCGAATTGGGGCTCAGCCCCAGCATTTT. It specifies CASSPSRIGAQPQHF. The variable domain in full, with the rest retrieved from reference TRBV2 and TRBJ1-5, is EPEVTQTPSHQVTQMGQEVILRCVPISNHLYFYWYRQILGQKVEFLVSFYNNEISEKSEIFDDQFSVERPDGSNFTLKIRSTKLEDSAMYFCASSPSRIGAQPQHFGDGTRLSIL.

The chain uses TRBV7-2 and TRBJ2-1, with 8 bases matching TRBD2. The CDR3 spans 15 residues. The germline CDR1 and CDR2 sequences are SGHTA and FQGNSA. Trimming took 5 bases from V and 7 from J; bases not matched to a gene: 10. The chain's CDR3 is CASSIGLARDNEQFF. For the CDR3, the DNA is TGTGCCAGCAGCATAGGACTAGCAAGGGATAATGAGCAGTTCTTC.

In DNA form, the CDR3 reads TGTGCCAGTAGTATGGGACAGCTGAACACTGAAGCTTTCTTT. It yields the protein CASSMGQLNTEAFF. The V call is TRBV19, the J call TRBJ1-1, with 7 bases lining up with TRBD1. This CDR3 region has 14 residues. CDR1 and CDR2 from the germline V gene are LNHDA and SQIVND (reference sequence). The ends lost 3 bases at V and 0 bases at J; junction bases unmatched: 1.

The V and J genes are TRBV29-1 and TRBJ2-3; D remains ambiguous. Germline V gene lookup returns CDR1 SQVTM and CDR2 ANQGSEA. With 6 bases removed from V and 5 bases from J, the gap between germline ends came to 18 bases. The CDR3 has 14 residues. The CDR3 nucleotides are TGCAGCGTCCAATCCAGGAACCGTGGAGATACGCAGTATTTT. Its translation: CSVQSRNRGDTQYF.

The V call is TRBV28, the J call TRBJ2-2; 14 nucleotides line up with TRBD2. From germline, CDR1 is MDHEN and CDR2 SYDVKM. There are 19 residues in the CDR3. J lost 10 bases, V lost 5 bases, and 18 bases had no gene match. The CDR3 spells CASSAPGTSGSIFLEELFF. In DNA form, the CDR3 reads TGTGCCAGCAGTGCCCCCGGGACTAGCGGGAGTATTTTTCTCGAGGAGCTGTTTTTT.

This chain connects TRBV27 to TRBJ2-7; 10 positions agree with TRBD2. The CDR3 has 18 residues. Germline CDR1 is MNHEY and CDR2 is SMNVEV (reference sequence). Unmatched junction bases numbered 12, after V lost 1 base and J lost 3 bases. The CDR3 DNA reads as TGTGCCAGCAGTTTATTCCTTGGTAGCGGGAGGACCTACTACGAGCAGTACTTC. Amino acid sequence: CASSLFLGSGRTYYEQYF.

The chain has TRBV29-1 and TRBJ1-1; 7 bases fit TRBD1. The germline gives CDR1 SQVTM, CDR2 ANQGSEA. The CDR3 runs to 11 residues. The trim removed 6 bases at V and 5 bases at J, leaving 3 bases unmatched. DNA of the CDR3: TGCAGCGTCCTACAGGGGACTGAAGCTTTCTTT. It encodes CSVLQGTEAFF. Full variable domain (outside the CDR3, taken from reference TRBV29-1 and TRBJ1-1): SAVISQKPSRDICQRGTSLTIQCQVDSQVTMMFWYRQQPGQSLTLIATANQGSEATYESGFVIDKFPISRPNLTFSTLTVSNMSPEDSSIYLCSVLQGTEAFFGQGTRLTVV.

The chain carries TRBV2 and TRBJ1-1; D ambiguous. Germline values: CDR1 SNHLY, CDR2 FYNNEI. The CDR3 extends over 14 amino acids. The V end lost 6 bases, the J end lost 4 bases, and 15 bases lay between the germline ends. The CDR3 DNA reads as TGTGCCAGCAGGCCTTTAAGTGAGGCCACTGAAGCTTTCTTT. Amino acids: CASRPLSEATEAFF.

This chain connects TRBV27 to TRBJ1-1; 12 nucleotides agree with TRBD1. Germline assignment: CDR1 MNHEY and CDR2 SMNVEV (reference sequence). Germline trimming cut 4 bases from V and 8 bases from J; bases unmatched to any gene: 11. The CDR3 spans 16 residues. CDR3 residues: CASSWGTGGLGAEAFF. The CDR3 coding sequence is TGTGCCAGCAGTTGGGGGACAGGGGGCTTGGGCGCGGAAGCTTTCTTT.

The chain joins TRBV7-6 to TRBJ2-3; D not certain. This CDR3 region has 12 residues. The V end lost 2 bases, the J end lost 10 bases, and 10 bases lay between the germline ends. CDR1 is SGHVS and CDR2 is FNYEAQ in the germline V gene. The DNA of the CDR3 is TGTGCCAGCAGCTTATGGTTTGAGGCGCAGTATTTT. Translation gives CASSLWFEAQYF.

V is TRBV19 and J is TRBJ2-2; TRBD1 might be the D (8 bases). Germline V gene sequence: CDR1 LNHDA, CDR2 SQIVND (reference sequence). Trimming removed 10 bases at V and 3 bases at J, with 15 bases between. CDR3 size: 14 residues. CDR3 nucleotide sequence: TGTGCCACCTCCACAGGGGGGGACACCGGGGAGCTGTTTTTT. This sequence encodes CATSTGGDTGELFF.